The source of this T cell receptor beta chain is a study of control samples from healthy donors and cancer patients. This table comes from immunoSEQ multiplex PCR, and its TCRdb copy is limited to in-frame clones, with some not included. The top ten hold approximately 12% of the sample, which has about 230,000 clones, approximately 80% seen once. Trimming left V 2 bases short and J 4 bases short, with 3 bases between. The CDR3 is made up of 12 amino acids. In germline, CDR1 is SNHLY, CDR2 FYNNEI. The rearrangement joins TRBV2 to TRBJ1-5, with unresolved D. Sequenced sample: PBMCs. The source is a woman in her fifties or sixties with lung cancer. CDR3 amino acids: CASSEQNQPQHF. CDR3 DNA: TGTGCCAGCAGTGAACAAAATCAGCCCCAGCATTTT.